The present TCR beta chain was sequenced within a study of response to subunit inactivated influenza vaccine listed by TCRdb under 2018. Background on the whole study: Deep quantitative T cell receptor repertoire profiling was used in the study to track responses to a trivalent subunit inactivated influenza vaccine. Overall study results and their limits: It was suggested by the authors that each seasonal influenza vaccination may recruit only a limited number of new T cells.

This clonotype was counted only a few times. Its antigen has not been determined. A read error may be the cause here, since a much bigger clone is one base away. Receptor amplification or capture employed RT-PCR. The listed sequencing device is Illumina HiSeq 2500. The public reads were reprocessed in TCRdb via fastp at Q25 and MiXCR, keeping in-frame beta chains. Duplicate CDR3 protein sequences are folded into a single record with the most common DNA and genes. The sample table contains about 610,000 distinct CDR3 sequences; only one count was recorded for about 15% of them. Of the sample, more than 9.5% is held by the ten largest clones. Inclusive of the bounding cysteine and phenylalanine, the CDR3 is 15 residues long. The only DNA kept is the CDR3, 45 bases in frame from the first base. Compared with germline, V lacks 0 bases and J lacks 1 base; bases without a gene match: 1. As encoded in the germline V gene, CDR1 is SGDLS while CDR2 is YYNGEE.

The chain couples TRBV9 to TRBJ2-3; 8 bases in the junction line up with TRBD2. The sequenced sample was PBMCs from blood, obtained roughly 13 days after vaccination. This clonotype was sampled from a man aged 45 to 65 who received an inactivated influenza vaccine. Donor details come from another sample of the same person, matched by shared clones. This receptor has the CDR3 CASSVAGGGTDTQYF. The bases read TGTGCCAGCAGCGTAGCGGGGGGGGGCACAGATACGCAGTATTTT.